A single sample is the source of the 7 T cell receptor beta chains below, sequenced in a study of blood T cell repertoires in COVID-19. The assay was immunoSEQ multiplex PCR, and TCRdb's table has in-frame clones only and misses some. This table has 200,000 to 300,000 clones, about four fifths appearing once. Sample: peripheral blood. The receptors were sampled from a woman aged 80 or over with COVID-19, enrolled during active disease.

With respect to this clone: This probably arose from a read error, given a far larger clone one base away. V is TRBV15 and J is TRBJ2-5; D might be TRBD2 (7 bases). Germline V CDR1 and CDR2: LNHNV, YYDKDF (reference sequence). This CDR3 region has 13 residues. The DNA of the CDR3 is TGTGCCCCCAGCAGGGAGGGGGGGGAGACCCAGTACTTC. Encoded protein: CAPSREGGETQYF.

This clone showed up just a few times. CDR3 sequence reads: CASSKDRVYGYTF. The CDR3 DNA reads TGTGCCAGCAGCAAGGACAGGGTCTATGGCTACACCTTC. The chain employs TRBV7-2 and TRBJ1-2; 8 nucleotides match TRBD1. The CDR3 has 13 amino acids. V trimming: 5 bases; J trimming: 4 bases; junction bases outside the gene matches: 3. The germline V gene encodes CDR1 SGHTA and CDR2 FQGNSA.

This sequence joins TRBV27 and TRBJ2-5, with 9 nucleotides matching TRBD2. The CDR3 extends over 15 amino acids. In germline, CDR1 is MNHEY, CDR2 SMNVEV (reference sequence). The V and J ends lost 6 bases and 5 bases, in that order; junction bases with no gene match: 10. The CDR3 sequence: CASSPNRGLAETQYF. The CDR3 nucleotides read TGTGCCAGCAGCCCCAATCGAGGACTAGCGGAGACCCAGTACTTC.

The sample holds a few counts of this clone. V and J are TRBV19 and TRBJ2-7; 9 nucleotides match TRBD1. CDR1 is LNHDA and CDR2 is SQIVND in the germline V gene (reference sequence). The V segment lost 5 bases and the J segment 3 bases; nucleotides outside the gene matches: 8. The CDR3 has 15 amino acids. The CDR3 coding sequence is TGTGCCAGTAGTGTTACCGGGACAGGGCACTACGAGCAGTACTTC. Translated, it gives CASSVTGTGHYEQYF.

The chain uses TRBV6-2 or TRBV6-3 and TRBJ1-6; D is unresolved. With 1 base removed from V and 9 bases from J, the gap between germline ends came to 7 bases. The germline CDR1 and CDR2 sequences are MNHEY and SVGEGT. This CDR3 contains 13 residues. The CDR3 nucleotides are TGTGCCAGCAGTTACTTTTTATCTTCACCCCTCCACTTT. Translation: CASSYFLSSPLHF.

CDR3 sequence: CASWTGGSAIYF. In nucleotides, the CDR3 is TGTGCCAGCTGGACAGGGGGCAGCGCCATATATTTT. The chain combines TRBV28 with TRBJ1-3, with 11 bases lining up with TRBD1. CDR3 length equals 12 residues. Germline CDR1 reads MDHEN; CDR2 reads SYDVKM. Losses at the gene ends were 8 bases for V and 11 bases for J; bases not matched to a gene: 5.

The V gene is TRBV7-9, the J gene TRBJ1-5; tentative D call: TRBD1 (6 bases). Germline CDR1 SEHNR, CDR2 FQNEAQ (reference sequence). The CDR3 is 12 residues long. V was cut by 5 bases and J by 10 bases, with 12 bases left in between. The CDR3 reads CASSAQGRPQHF. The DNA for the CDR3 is TGTGCCAGCAGCGCCCAGGGGCGTCCCCAGCATTTT.